Listed below are T cell receptor beta chains from one sample, sequenced in a study of blood T cells in healthy people across ages. A single record per CDR3 protein comes from TCRdb applying MiXCR to the 5' RACE reads. The data contain about 1.8 million distinct CDR3 sequences, just under 50% of them singletons. Sample: blood. The source of these receptors is a woman in her thirties or forties in good health. CDR3s include the opening cysteine and the closing phenylalanine or tryptophan. D genes are given only for firm matches. A row's size may be missing; if present it is once, few, many or a size class.

CDR3	DNA	J	size	D	V
CASSPPWPAKNIQYF	TGTGCCAGCAGCCCCCCGTGGCCGGCCAAAAACATTCAGTACTTC	TRBJ2-4	.	.	TRBV7-9
CASISRLGTQYF	TGTGCCAGCATCTCGAGACTTGGGACCCAGTACTTC	TRBJ2-5	few	.	TRBV2
CATSRETTGITSDTQYF	TGTGCCACCAGCAGGGAGACAACAGGAATAACATCAGATACGCAGTATTTT	TRBJ2-3	.	.	TRBV15
CASSDLAGRDTQYF	TGTGCCAGCAGTGACCTAGCGGGGAGAGATACGCAGTATTTT	TRBJ2-3	.	TRBD2	TRBV6-2/TRBV6-3
CASSARGASYNEQFF	TGTGCCTCCTCAGCGAGGGGGGCCTCGTACAATGAGCAGTTCTTC	TRBJ2-1	few	.	TRBV2
CASSYTGFNQPQHF	TGTGCCAGCAGTTATACCGGGTTTAATCAGCCCCAGCATTTT	TRBJ1-5	.	.	TRBV6-5
CASSSLTDNSPLHF	TGTGCCAGCAGTTCGCTCACGGATAATTCACCCCTCCACTTT	TRBJ1-6	.	.	TRBV27
CASSIRGTTWDEQYF	TGTGCCAGCAGCATCAGGGGTACCACCTGGGACGAGCAGTACTTC	TRBJ2-7	few	.	TRBV7-9
CSVVSGAGYEQYF	TGCAGCGTTGTTTCAGGGGCCGGCTACGAGCAGTACTTC	TRBJ2-7	.	.	TRBV29-1
CASSFGLAGGYQETQYF	TGTGCCAGCAGCTTTGGACTAGCGGGGGGCTACCAAGAGACCCAGTACTTC	TRBJ2-5	few	TRBD2	TRBV7-2
CASSLTSGYSQETQYF	TGCGCCAGCAGCCTAACTAGCGGTTACTCCCAAGAGACCCAGTACTTC	TRBJ2-5	few	TRBD2	TRBV5-1
CASRRGTGETQYF	TGTGCCAGCAGGCGGGGGACGGGGGAGACCCAGTACTTC	TRBJ2-5	.	TRBD2	TRBV7-2
CASITLGGGGYEQFF	TGTGCCAGCATCACCTTGGGGGGTGGAGGCTACGAGCAGTTCTTC	TRBJ2-1	.	.	TRBV28
CASSQVSPIREQFF	TGTGCCAGCAGCCAAGTAAGTCCTATACGCGAGCAGTTCTTC	TRBJ2-1	.	.	TRBV3-1
CASSPRLGGRETQYF	TGTGCCAGCAGCCCTCGGCTAGGGGGCAGGGAGACCCAGTACTTC	TRBJ2-5	few	TRBD1	TRBV7-3
CASSLDGPERLVTQYF	TGTGCCAGCAGCTTAGATGGACCCGAACGTTTAGTGACCCAGTACTTC	TRBJ2-5	.	.	TRBV7-2
CSVETSGVGEQYF	TGCAGCGTTGAGACTAGCGGGGTAGGGGAGCAGTACTTC	TRBJ2-7	.	TRBD2	TRBV29-1
CASSHTEQNYEQYF	TGCGCCAGCAGCCACACTGAGCAGAACTACGAGCAGTACTTC	TRBJ2-7	.	.	TRBV4-1
CAGSQGPYNEQYF	TGCGCCGGCAGCCAAGGACCCTACAATGAGCAGTACTTC	TRBJ2-7	.	.	TRBV4-3
CASSFGRESQYF	TGTGCCAGCAGTTTTGGGAGGGAATCGCAGTATTTT	TRBJ2-3	few	TRBD2	TRBV12-3/TRBV12-4
CASSLGDNRVNEQFF	TGTGCCAGCAGCTTGGGGGACAACAGGGTCAATGAGCAGTTCTTC	TRBJ2-1	few	.	TRBV5-6
CASSYSGGADFNEQFF	TGTGCCAGCAGTTACTCGGGTGGTGCAGACTTCAATGAGCAGTTCTTC	TRBJ2-1	.	.	TRBV6-5
CASSAGQGTLGTQYF	TGTGCCAGCAGTGCGGGACAGGGTACATTGGGGACCCAGTACTTC	TRBJ2-5	few	TRBD1	TRBV2
CATSDLHLGQGGTVRTGTQYF	TGTGCCACCAGTGATTTGCACCTGGGACAGGGAGGCACAGTCCGCACAGGTACGCAGTATTTT	TRBJ2-3	.	TRBD1	TRBV24-1
CASRKPGQGSGTQYF	TGTGCCAGCAGGAAACCGGGACAGGGATCTGGGACCCAGTACTTC	TRBJ2-5	few	TRBD1	TRBV6-5
CASSLGPLRETQYF	TGTGCCAGCAGCTTAGGGCCCCTCCGCGAGACCCAGTACTTC	TRBJ2-5	few	.	TRBV7-2
CASSYGIGRGGNEQFF	TGTGCCAGCAGTTACGGGATTGGACGGGGGGGCAATGAGCAGTTCTTC	TRBJ2-1	.	TRBD2	TRBV6-5
CASSQDWRGSSEQFF	TGTGCCAGCAGCCAAGACTGGCGGGGGTCTAGTGAGCAGTTCTTC	TRBJ2-1	.	TRBD2	TRBV4-2
CSAPILASTDTQYF	TGCAGTGCACCCATTCTAGCGAGCACAGATACGCAGTATTTT	TRBJ2-3	.	.	TRBV20-1
CASSYEVRGYNEQFF	TGTGCCAGCAGTTATGAGGTCCGGGGCTACAATGAGCAGTTCTTC	TRBJ2-1	.	.	TRBV6-5
CASAGTSYNEQYF	TGTGCCAGCGCCGGGACCTCCTACAATGAGCAGTACTTC	TRBJ2-7	.	.	TRBV25-1
CASTPSRSRDGHYGYTF	TGTGCCAGCACCCCATCACGTTCCCGGGACGGACATTATGGCTACACCTTC	TRBJ1-2	many	.	TRBV27
CSVYTRDRPYGYTF	TGCAGCGTTTACACCCGGGACAGGCCTTATGGCTACACCTTC	TRBJ1-2	.	TRBD1	TRBV29-1
CSARDRGIQTDTQYF	TGCAGTGCTAGGGATCGGGGCATTCAAACAGATACGCAGTATTTT	TRBJ2-3	.	.	TRBV20-1
CASTLWGGSTDTQYF	TGTGCCAGCACCCTCTGGGGTGGGAGCACAGATACGCAGTATTTT	TRBJ2-3	.	.	TRBV12-3/TRBV12-4
CASTKDRGGYNEQFF	TGTGCCAGCACCAAAGACAGGGGAGGTTACAATGAGCAGTTCTTC	TRBJ2-1	.	TRBD1	TRBV28
CASSLVSTTASDTQYF	TGTGCCAGCAGCTTAGTATCGACTACCGCCTCGGATACGCAGTATTTT	TRBJ2-3	.	.	TRBV7-2
CSAIRADRGRNEQFF	TGCAGTGCTATTAGGGCGGACAGGGGTCGGAATGAGCAGTTCTTC	TRBJ2-1	few	TRBD1	TRBV20-1
CATTDRATDTQYF	TGTGCCACCACAGACAGGGCGACAGATACGCAGTATTTT	TRBJ2-3	few	TRBD1	TRBV24-1
CATSDLIRGWETQYF	TGTGCCACCAGTGATTTGATCAGGGGATGGGAGACCCAGTACTTC	TRBJ2-5	.	.	TRBV24-1
CASSFPRGQETQYF	TGTGCCAGCAGCTTCCCCAGGGGGCAAGAGACCCAGTACTTC	TRBJ2-5	.	TRBD1	TRBV7-2
CASSDSRLAQYF	TGTGCCAGCAGCGACAGTAGGTTGGCCCAGTACTTC	TRBJ2-5	.	.	TRBV28
CASSFSTGIGWDTQYF	TGTGCCAGCAGTTTTTCCACAGGGATAGGTTGGGATACGCAGTATTTT	TRBJ2-3	.	.	TRBV27
CASKLGQPNEKLFF	TGTGCCAGCAAACTGGGACAGCCGAATGAAAAACTGTTTTTT	TRBJ1-4	.	TRBD1	TRBV6-5